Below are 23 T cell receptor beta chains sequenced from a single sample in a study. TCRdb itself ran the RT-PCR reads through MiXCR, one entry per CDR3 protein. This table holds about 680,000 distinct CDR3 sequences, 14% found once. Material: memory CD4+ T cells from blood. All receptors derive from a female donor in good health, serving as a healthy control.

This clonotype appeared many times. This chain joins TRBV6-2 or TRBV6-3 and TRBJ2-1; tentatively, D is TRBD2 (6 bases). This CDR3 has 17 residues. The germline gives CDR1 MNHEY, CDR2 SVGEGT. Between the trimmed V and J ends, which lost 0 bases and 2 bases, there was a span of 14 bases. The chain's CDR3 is CASSYSLGGRTYNEQFF. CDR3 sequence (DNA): TGTGCCAGCAGTTACTCTTTGGGGGGACGGACCTACAATGAGCAGTTCTTC.

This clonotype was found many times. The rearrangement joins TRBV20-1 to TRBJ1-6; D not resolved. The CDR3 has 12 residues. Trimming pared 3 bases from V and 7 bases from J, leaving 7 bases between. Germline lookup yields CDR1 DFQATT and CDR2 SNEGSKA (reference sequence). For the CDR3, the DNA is TGCAGTGCTAGGGACGGCAATTCACCCCTCCACTTT. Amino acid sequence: CSARDGNSPLHF.

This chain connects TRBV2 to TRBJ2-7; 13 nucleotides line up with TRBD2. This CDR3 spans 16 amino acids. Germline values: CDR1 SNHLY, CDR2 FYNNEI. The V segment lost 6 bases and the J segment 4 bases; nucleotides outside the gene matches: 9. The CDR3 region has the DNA TGTGCCAGCAGAGACCCGGGACTAGCGGGGAGATACGAGCAGTACTTC. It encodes CASRDPGLAGRYEQYF. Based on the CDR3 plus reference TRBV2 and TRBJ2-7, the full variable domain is EPEVTQTPSHQVTQMGQEVILRCVPISNHLYFYWYRQILGQKVEFLVSFYNNEISEKSEIFDDQFSVERPDGSNFTLKIRSTKLEDSAMYFCASRDPGLAGRYEQYFGPGTRLTVT.

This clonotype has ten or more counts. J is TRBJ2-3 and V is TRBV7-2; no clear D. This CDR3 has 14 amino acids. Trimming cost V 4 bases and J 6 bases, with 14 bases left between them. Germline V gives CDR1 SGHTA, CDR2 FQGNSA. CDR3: CASSSTSAFDTQYF. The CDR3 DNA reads TGTGCCAGCAGCTCTACAAGCGCGTTCGATACGCAGTATTTT.

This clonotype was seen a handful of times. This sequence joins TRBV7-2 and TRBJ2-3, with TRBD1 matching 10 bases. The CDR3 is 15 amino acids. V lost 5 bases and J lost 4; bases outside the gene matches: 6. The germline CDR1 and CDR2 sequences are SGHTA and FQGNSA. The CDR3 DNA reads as TGTGCCAGCAGCCTACCGACAGGGGGCCCAGATACGCAGTATTTT. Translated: CASSLPTGGPDTQYF.

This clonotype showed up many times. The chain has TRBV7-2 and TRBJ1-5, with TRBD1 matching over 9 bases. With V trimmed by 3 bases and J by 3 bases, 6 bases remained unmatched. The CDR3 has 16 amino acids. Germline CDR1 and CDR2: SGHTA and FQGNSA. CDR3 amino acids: CASSFLGTGPNQPQHF. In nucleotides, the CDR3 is TGTGCCAGCAGCTTCCTCGGGACAGGGCCCAATCAGCCCCAGCATTTT. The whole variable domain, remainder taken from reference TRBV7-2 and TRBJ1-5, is GAGVSQSPSNKVTEKGKDVELRCDPISGHTALYWYRQSLGQGLEFLIYFQGNSAPDKSGLPSDRFSAERTGGSVSTLTIQRTQQEDSAVYLCASSFLGTGPNQPQHFGDGTRLSIL.

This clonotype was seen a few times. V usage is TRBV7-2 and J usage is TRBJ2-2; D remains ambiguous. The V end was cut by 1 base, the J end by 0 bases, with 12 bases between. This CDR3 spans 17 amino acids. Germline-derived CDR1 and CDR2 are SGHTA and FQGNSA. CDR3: CASSLGAAFTNTGELFF. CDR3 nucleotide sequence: TGTGCCAGCAGCTTAGGAGCAGCGTTCACGAACACCGGGGAGCTGTTTTTT.

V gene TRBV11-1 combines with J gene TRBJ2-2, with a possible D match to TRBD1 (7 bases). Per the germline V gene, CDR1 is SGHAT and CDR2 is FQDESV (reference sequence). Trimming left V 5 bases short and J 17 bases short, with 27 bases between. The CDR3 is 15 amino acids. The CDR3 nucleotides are TGTGCCAGCAGCCCCCCTTCAGGGGGACTTGCCAGGGTTTTTTTT. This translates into CASSPPSGGLARVFF.

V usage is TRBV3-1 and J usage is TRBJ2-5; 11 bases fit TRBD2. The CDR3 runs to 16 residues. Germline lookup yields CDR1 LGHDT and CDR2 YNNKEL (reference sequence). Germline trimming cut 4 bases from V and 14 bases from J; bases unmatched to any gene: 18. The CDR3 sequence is CASSPSPPGLAEVRYF. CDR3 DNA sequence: TGTGCCAGCAGCCCCTCTCCACCGGGACTAGCGGAGGTCAGATACTTC.

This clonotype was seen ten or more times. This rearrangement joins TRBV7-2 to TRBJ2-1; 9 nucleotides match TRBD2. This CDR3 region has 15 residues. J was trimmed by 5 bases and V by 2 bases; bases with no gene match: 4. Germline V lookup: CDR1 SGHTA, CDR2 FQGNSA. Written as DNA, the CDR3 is TGTGCCAGCAGCTTAATGCTAGCGGGGAACAATGAGCAGTTCTTC. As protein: CASSLMLAGNNEQFF.

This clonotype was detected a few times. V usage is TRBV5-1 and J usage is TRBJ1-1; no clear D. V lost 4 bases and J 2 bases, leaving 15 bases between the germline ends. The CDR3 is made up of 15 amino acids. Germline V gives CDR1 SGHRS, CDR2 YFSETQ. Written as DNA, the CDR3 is TGCGCCAGCAGCGCCCCTGGAGGATCTAACACTGAAGCTTTCTTT. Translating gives CASSAPGGSNTEAFF.

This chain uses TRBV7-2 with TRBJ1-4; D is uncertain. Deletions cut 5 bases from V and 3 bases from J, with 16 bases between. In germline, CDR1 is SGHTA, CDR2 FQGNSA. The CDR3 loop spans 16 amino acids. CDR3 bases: TGTGCCAGCAGCGCCATGTCACGGGCTCCTAATGAAAAACTGTTTTTT. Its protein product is CASSAMSRAPNEKLFF. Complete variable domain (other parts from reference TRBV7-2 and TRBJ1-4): GAGVSQSPSNKVTEKGKDVELRCDPISGHTALYWYRQSLGQGLEFLIYFQGNSAPDKSGLPSDRFSAERTGGSVSTLTIQRTQQEDSAVYLCASSAMSRAPNEKLFFGSGTQLSVL.

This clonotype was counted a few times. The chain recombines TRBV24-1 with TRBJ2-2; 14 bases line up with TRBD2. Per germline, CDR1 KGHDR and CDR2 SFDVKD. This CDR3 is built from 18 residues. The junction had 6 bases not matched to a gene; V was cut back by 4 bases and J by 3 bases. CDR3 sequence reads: CATSDPGLAGAYTGELFF. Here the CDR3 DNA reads TGTGCCACCAGTGACCCGGGACTAGCGGGAGCTTACACCGGGGAGCTGTTTTTT.

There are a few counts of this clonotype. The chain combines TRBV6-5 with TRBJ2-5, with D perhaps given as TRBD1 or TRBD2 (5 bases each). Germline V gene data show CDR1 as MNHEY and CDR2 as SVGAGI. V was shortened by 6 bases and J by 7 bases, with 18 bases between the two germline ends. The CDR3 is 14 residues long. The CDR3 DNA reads TGTGCCAGCAGCCCTCCGGGCAGGGCGGGGACCCAGTACTTC. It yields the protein CASSPPGRAGTQYF.

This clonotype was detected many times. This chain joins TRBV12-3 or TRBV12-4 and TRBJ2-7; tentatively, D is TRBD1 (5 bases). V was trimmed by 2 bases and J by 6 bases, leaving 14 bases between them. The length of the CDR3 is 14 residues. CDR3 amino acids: CASSLRQGSGEQYF. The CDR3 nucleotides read TGTGCCAGCAGTTTACGTCAGGGTTCCGGCGAGCAGTACTTC.

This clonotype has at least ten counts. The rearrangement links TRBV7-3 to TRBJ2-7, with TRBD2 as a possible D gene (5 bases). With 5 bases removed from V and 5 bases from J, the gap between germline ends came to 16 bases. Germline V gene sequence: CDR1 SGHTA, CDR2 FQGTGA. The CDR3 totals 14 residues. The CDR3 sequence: CASSRGSPGDEQYF. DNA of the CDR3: TGTGCCAGCAGCCGCGGCTCCCCCGGGGACGAGCAGTACTTC.

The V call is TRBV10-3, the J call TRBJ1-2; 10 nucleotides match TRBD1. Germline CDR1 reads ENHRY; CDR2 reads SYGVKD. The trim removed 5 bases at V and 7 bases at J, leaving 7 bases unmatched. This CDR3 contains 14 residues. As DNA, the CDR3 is TGTGCCATCAGTATCCGGGACAGGGGAGGTGGCTACACCTTC. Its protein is CAISIRDRGGGYTF.

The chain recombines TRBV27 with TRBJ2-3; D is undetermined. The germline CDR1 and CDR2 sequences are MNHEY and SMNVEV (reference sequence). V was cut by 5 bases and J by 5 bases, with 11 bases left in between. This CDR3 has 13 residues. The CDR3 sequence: CASSPLWVDTQYF. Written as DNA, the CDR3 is TGTGCCAGCAGTCCTCTCTGGGTAGATACGCAGTATTTT.

CDR3 coding DNA: TGTGCCAGCAGTTACTCCCAGGGGTTGAACACTGAAGCTTTCTTT. Its translation: CASSYSQGLNTEAFF. V gene TRBV6-5 combines with J gene TRBJ1-1; weak D call: TRBD1 (6 bases). The CDR3 extends over 15 amino acids. The V gene lost 0 bases and the J gene lost 0 bases, with 8 bases spanning the gap. Germline CDR1 and CDR2: MNHEY and SVGAGI.

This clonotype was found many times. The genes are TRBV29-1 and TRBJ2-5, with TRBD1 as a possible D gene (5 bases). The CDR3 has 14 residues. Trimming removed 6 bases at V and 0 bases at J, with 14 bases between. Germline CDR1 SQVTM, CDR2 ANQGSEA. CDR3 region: CSVSPPGYQETQYF. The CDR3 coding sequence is TGCAGCGTATCCCCCCCAGGGTACCAAGAGACCCAGTACTTC.

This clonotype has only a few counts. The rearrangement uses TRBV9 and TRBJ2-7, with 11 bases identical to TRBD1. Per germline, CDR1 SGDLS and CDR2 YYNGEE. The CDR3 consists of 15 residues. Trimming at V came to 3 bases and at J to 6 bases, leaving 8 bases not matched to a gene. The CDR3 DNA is TGTGCCAGCAGCGCCCAAGGACAGGGGGCTTTCGAGCAGTACTTC. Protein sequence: CASSAQGQGAFEQYF.

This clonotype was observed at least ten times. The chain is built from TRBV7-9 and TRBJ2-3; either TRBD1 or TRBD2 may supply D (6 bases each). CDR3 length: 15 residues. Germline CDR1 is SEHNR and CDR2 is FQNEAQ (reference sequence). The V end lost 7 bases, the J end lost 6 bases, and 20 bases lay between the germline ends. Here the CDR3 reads CASTPGGRDIDTQYF. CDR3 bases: TGTGCCAGCACCCCCGGGGGCCGGGACATCGATACGCAGTATTTT.

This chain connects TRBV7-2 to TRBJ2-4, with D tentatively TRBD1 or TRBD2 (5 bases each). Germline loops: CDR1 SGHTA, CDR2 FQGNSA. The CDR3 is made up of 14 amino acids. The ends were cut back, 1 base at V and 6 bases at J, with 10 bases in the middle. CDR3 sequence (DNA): TGTGCCAGCAGCTTAGGGATGGGGGTAAACATTCAGTACTTC. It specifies CASSLGMGVNIQYF.